These 12 T cell receptor beta chains originate from one sample sequenced in a study of CD8 T cells in ankylosing spondylitis. One entry per CDR3 protein, called by TCRdb with MiXCR from the 5' RACE reads. This repertoire shows roughly 230,000 distinct CDR3 sequences, about 18% found once; its top ten account for approximately 33%. Sequenced material: blood, either unsorted or a sorted T cell fraction (not recorded which). These receptor sequences come from a male donor with ankylosing spondylitis or in good health (not recorded which).

V gene TRBV9 combines with J gene TRBJ1-2; the D gene is possibly TRBD1 (6 bases). The CDR3 runs to 15 residues. Trimming left V 4 bases short and J 4 bases short, with 17 bases between. Germline loops: CDR1 SGDLS, CDR2 YYNGEE. The CDR3 region is CASSPDPGDGYGYTF. The CDR3 bases are TGTGCCAGCAGCCCAGACCCAGGGGACGGCTATGGCTACACCTTC.

This clonotype was found a few times. The genes are TRBV19 and TRBJ2-3; TRBD1 is a possible D gene (6 bases). Germline V gene data show CDR1 as LNHDA and CDR2 as SQIVND (reference sequence). The CDR3 sequence is 14 residues long. V lost 5 bases to trimming and J lost 5 bases, with 14 bases between them. CDR3 sequence (DNA): TGTGCCAGTAGTCACGGACAGATTGGAGATACGCAGTATTTT. Translation: CASSHGQIGDTQYF. The full variable domain, in which reference TRBV19 and TRBJ2-3 provide the parts outside the CDR3, is DGGITQSPKYLFRKEGQNVTLSCEQNLNHDAMYWYRQDPGQGLRLIYYSQIVNDFQKGDIAEGYSVSREKKESFPLTVTSAQKNPTAFYLCASSHGQIGDTQYFGPGTRLTVL.

The gene calls are TRBV4-3 and TRBJ2-7; D unresolved. Between the trimmed V and J ends, which lost 0 bases and 5 bases, there was a span of 11 bases. The CDR3 is 14 amino acids. The germline gives CDR1 LGHNA, CDR2 YSLEER. CDR3 DNA: TGCGCCAGCAGCCAAGATATCCCCAGTGACGAGCAGTACTTC. It codes for CASSQDIPSDEQYF.

There are many counts of this clonotype. Sequence at one end of the junction differs from germline and may be a read error. This chain uses TRBV6-1 with TRBJ2-7, with 8 bases matching TRBD1. The CDR3 has 15 residues. Germline lookup yields CDR1 MNHNS and CDR2 SASEGT. As DNA, the CDR3 is TGTGCCAGCAGAGAAGACAGGGGCGCATCCTACGAGCAGTACTTC. It yields the protein CASREDRGASYEQYF.

This clonotype was counted only a few times. This chain connects TRBV4-2 to TRBJ1-2, with D unclear. CDR3 length: 17 amino acids. Germline V gene lookup returns CDR1 LGHNA and CDR2 YNFKEQ. Trimming cost V 0 bases and J 3 bases, with 17 bases left between them. CDR3 nucleotides: TGTGCCAGCAGCCAAGAAGTGACGGCTGTGCCCGACTATGGCTACACCTTC. This gives the protein CASSQEVTAVPDYGYTF.

The rearrangement uses TRBV7-2 and TRBJ2-5; the match to TRBD1 covers 9 bases. V lost 5 bases to trimming and J lost 3 bases; unmatched junction nucleotides: 4. The germline gives CDR1 SGHTA, CDR2 FQGNSA. The length of the CDR3 is 14 residues. The CDR3 nucleotides read TGTGCCAGCAGCCCCGGGACAGGGAAAGAGACCCAGTACTTC. Amino acids: CASSPGTGKETQYF.

This chain links TRBV7-3 with TRBJ2-3, with a possible D match to TRBD1 (5 bases). The CDR3 consists of 14 residues. The germline CDR1 and CDR2 sequences are SGHTA and FQGTGA. V gave up 1 base and J gave up 5 bases, with 10 bases separating them. The CDR3 DNA reads as TGTGCCAGCAGCTTAAGGGGCAGCTTAGATACGCAGTATTTT. Protein: CASSLRGSLDTQYF.

A few counts support this clonotype. The chain carries TRBV4-3 and TRBJ2-1, with TRBD1 matching 8 bases. Unmatched junction bases numbered 8, after V lost 1 base and J lost 9 bases. The CDR3 consists of 15 residues. From germline, CDR1 is LGHNA and CDR2 YSLEER. CDR3 amino acids: CASSQAQGAGFEQFF. CDR3 DNA sequence: TGCGCCAGCAGCCAAGCGCAGGGGGCTGGATTTGAGCAGTTCTTC.

This clonotype was observed a handful of times. This sequence joins TRBV2 and TRBJ2-1, with TRBD2 matching over 9 bases. The length of the CDR3 is 15 residues. The germline V gene encodes CDR1 SNHLY and CDR2 FYNNEI. Trimming took 3 bases from V and 3 from J; bases not matched to a gene: 3. CDR3 region: CASSDVAGVYNEQFF. CDR3 nucleotide sequence: TGTGCCAGCAGTGATGTAGCGGGAGTCTACAATGAGCAGTTCTTC.

The chain couples TRBV9 to TRBJ2-1, with D possibly TRBD2 on 5 matching bases. This CDR3 comprises 12 residues. Germline assignment: CDR1 SGDLS and CDR2 YYNGEE. Trimming took off 6 bases at V and 8 bases at J, with 12 bases between the two ends. The CDR3 region has the DNA TGTGCCAGCACCGCGGGTAGCGATGAGCAGTTCTTC. Encoded protein: CASTAGSDEQFF.

The chain combines TRBV29-1 with TRBJ2-1; 12 positions agree with TRBD1. Germline-derived CDR1 and CDR2 are SQVTM and ANQGSEA. The junction had 6 bases not matched to a gene; V was cut back by 3 bases and J by 9 bases. This CDR3 comprises 14 residues. The CDR3 protein is CSVDPGQGASEQFF. The CDR3 DNA reads TGCAGCGTTGACCCGGGACAGGGGGCAAGTGAGCAGTTCTTC.

This clonotype was seen only a few times. The chain links TRBV4-3 to TRBJ2-3; no clear D gene. This CDR3 has 16 residues. V was clipped by 0 bases and J by 1 base, with 11 bases between them. Germline loops: CDR1 LGHNA, CDR2 YSLEER. In DNA, the CDR3 is TGCGCCAGCAGCCAAGAAGTGGTTCGTGGCACAGATACGCAGTATTTT. Encoded protein: CASSQEVVRGTDTQYF.